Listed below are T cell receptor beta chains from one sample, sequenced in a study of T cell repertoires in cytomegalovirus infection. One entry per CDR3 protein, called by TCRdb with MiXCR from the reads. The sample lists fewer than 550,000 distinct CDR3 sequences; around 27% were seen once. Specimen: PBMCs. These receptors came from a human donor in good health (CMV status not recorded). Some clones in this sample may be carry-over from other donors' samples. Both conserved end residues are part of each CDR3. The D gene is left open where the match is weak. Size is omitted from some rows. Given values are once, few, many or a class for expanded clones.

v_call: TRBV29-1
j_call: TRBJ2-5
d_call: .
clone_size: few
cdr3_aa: CSVVTEVQETQYF
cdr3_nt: TGCAGCGTTGTGACAGAAGTACAAGAGACCCAGTACTTC

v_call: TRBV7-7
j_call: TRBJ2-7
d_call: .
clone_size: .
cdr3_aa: CASSFLLGSEQYF
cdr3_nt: TGTGCCAGCAGCTTTCTGCTGGGGAGCGAGCAGTACTTC

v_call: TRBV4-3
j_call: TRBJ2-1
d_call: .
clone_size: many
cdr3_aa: CASSQDQAGKYNEQFF
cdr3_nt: TGCGCCAGCAGTCAAGATCAGGCGGGTAAATACAATGAGCAGTTCTTC

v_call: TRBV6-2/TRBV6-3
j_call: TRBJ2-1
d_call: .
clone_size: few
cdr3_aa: CASRPLWAGSYNEQFF
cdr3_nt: TGTGCCAGCAGGCCTCTTTGGGCGGGATCCTACAATGAGCAGTTCTTC

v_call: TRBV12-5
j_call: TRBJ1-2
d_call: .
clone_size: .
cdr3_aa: CASGFGGNGYTF
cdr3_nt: TGTGCTAGTGGTTTTGGGGGAAATGGCTACACCTTC

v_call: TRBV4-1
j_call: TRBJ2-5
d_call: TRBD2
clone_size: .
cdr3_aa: CASSQGFTSGTQETQYF
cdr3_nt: TGCGCCAGCAGCCAAGGGTTTACTAGCGGGACCCAAGAGACCCAGTACTTC

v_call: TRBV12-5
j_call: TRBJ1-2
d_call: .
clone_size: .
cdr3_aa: CASGLGSAFYGYTF
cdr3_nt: TGTGCTAGTGGTTTGGGATCGGCATTCTATGGCTACACCTTC

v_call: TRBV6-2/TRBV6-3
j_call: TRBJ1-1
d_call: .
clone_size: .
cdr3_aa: CASSQFGGDTEAFF
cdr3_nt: TGTGCCAGCAGTCAGTTTGGGGGTGACACTGAAGCTTTCTTT

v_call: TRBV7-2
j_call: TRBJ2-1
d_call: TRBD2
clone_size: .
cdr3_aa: CASSLLAGDTYNEQFF
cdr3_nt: TGTGCCAGCAGCTTGCTAGCGGGAGACACCTACAATGAGCAGTTCTTC

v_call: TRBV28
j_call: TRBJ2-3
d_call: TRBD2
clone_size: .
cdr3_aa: CASRPSGRDADTQYF
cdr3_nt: TGTGCCAGCAGACCGAGCGGGAGGGACGCAGATACGCAGTATTTT

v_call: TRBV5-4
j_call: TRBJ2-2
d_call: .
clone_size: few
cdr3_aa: CASIHNDVWGDTGELFF
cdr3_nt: TGTGCCAGCATCCACAACGACGTTTGGGGGGACACCGGGGAGCTGTTTTTT

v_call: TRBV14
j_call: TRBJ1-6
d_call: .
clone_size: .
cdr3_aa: CASSQDGDPKSPLHF
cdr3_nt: TGTGCCAGCAGCCAAGATGGGGACCCGAAGTCACCCCTCCACTTT

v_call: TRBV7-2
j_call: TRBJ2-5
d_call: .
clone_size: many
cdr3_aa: CASSLVLAGETQYF
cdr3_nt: TGTGCCAGCAGCTTAGTACTAGCCGGGGAGACCCAGTACTTC

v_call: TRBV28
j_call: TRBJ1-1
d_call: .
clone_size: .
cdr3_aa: CASRAPSEAFF
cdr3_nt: TGTGCCAGCAGGGCACCTTCTGAAGCTTTCTTT

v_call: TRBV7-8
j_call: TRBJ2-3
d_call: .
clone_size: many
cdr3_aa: CASSLSRDGTDTQYF
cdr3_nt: TGTGCCAGCAGCTTATCCCGGGACGGCACAGATACGCAGTATTTT

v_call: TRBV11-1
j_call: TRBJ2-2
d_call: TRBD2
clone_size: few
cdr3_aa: CASSPTSGRWTGELFF
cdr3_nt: TGTGCCAGCAGCCCGACTAGCGGGAGATGGACCGGGGAGCTGTTTTTT

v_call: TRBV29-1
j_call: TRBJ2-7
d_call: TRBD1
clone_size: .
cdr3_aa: CSVESGTGRLFSSYNEQYF
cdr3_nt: TGCAGCGTTGAATCGGGGACAGGGAGGTTGTTTAGCTCCTACAATGAGCAGTACTTC

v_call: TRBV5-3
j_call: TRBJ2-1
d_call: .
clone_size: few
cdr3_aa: CARSVGTHYNEQFF
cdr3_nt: TGTGCCAGAAGCGTTGGGACCCACTACAATGAGCAGTTCTTC

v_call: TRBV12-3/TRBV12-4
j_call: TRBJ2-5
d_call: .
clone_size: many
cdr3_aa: CASSLAHGETQYF
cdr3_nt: TGTGCCAGCAGTTTAGCCCATGGGGAGACCCAGTACTTC

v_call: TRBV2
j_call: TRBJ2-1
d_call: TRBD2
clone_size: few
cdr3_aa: CASGTSLQISYNEQFF
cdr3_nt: TGTGCCAGCGGGACTAGCCTTCAAATCTCCTACAATGAGCAGTTCTTC

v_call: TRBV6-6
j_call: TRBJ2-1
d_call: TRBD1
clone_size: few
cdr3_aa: CASSYSLGQGAHNEQFF
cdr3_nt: TGTGCCAGCAGTTACTCCCTCGGACAGGGGGCCCACAATGAGCAGTTCTTC

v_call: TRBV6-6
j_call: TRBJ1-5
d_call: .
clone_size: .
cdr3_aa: CASKPGQTSTQPQHF
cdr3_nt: TGTGCCAGCAAGCCGGGGCAGACCTCGACTCAGCCCCAGCATTTT

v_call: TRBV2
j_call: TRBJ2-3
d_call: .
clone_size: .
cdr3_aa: CASSDWQGPDTQYF
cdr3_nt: TGTGCCAGCAGTGATTGGCAGGGCCCAGATACGCAGTATTTT